The 24 T cell receptor beta chains reported below all come from one sample, sequenced in a study of Ad26.COV2.S vaccination and SARS-CoV-2 variants. Treatment noted: over 15 received Ad26.COV2.S at low or high dose, single or two shots; roughly 5 received placebo; per-sample allocation not given. Sample collection was performed on day 63 after the first vaccine or placebo injection. TCRdb keeps only in-frame clones here, not all; method: immunoSEQ multiplex PCR. The sample lists 350,000 to 500,000 clones; roughly 90% were seen once. The source material was peripheral blood, sampled in a trial of Ad26.COV2.S vaccine versus placebo. These receptor sequences come from a person between 18 and 65 years old who received the Ad26.COV2.S COVID-19 vaccine or a placebo.

The chain is built from TRBV6-2 or TRBV6-3 and TRBJ2-1; D is uncertain. CDR3 length: 17 amino acids. The V and J ends lost 0 bases and 2 bases respectively, with 14 bases between them. In germline, CDR1 is MNHEY, CDR2 SVGEGT. CDR3 nucleotides: TGTGCCAGCAGTTACTCTCAGGCGCAACCCCCCTACAATGAGCAGTTCTTC. It codes for CASSYSQAQPPYNEQFF.

The V gene is TRBV9, the J gene TRBJ1-1; no firm D call. The V end lost 0 bases, the J end lost 0 bases, and 9 bases lay between the germline ends. Germline lookup yields CDR1 SGDLS and CDR2 YYNGEE. The CDR3 consists of 15 residues. CDR3 in amino acids: CASSVVGNMNTEAFF. As DNA, the CDR3 is TGTGCCAGCAGCGTAGTCGGCAACATGAACACTGAAGCTTTCTTT.

The chain links TRBV14 to TRBJ1-5, with 7 nucleotides matching TRBD1. CDR1 and CDR2 from the germline V gene are SGHDN and FVKESK. After removal of 3 bases from V and 6 bases from J, the junction contained 8 bases not matched to a gene. This CDR3 is 15 amino acids long. Written as DNA, the CDR3 is TGTGCCAGCAGCCAGAGGGGGCGCAGGGGTCAGCCCCAGCATTTT. Amino acids: CASSQRGRRGQPQHF.

The genes are TRBV12-5 and TRBJ1-5; no definite D call. The V and J ends lost 2 bases and 6 bases respectively, with 8 bases between them. In germline, CDR1 is LGHNT, CDR2 FRNRAP. This CDR3 has 13 residues. The CDR3 sequence: CASGLREGQPQHF. CDR3 nucleotides: TGTGCTAGTGGTTTGAGGGAGGGTCAGCCCCAGCATTTT. The full variable domain, completed using reference TRBV12-5 and TRBJ1-5, is DARVTQTPRHKVTEMGQEVTMRCQPILGHNTVFWYRQTMMQGLELLAYFRNRAPLDDSGMPKDRFSAEMPDATLATLKIQPSEPRDSAVYFCASGLREGQPQHFGDGTRLSIL.

This clone was found once. V is TRBV7-9 and J is TRBJ2-3; D is possibly TRBD1 (7 bases). CDR3 length: 15 residues. Trimming cost V 5 bases and J 4 bases, with 16 bases left between them. Germline-derived CDR1 and CDR2 are SEHNR and FQNEAQ (reference sequence). CDR3 coding DNA: TGTGCCAGCAGCAACCAGGGGGGATTGTCAGATACGCAGTATTTT. Its translation: CASSNQGGLSDTQYF.

The J gene is TRBJ1-1, the V gene TRBV2; weak D call: TRBD1 (5 bases). Germline lookup yields CDR1 SNHLY and CDR2 FYNNEI. Trimming pared 6 bases from V and 4 bases from J, leaving 24 bases between. This CDR3 region has 17 residues. CDR3 DNA sequence: TGTGCCAGCAGGGACCCAGTGCCCAGGGTACGGAGCACTGAAGCTTTCTTT. Translation: CASRDPVPRVRSTEAFF.

This clone has just a few counts. The V and J genes are TRBV10-3 and TRBJ1-4; D is possibly TRBD1 (6 bases). The CDR3 loop spans 13 amino acids. Germline CDR1 is ENHRY and CDR2 is SYGVKD. Trimming removed 0 bases at V and 15 bases at J, with 14 bases between. The CDR3 protein is CAISESTGTRVFF. CDR3 nucleotide sequence: TGTGCCATCAGTGAGTCTACCGGGACAAGGGTGTTTTTT.

This clone has more than one count but fewer than ten. This chain connects TRBV6-2 or TRBV6-3 to TRBJ2-1, with D possibly being TRBD2 (5 bases). CDR1 MNHEY and CDR2 SVGEGT come from the germline V gene. V shed 3 bases and J shed 6 bases, with 9 bases lying between them. This CDR3 region has 13 residues. The CDR3 loop reads CASSYGLLNEQFF. For the CDR3, the DNA is TGTGCCAGCAGTTATGGACTTCTCAATGAGCAGTTCTTC.

The genes are TRBV6-2 or TRBV6-3 and TRBJ2-7; a weak D match, TRBD2 (6 bases). The CDR3 covers 13 residues. V was cut by 4 bases and J by 3 bases, with 10 bases left in between. Germline assignment: CDR1 MNHEY and CDR2 SVGEGT. This CDR3 is CASSLGLYYEQYF. In DNA form, the CDR3 reads TGTGCCAGCAGTTTGGGACTTTACTACGAGCAGTACTTC.

V and J are TRBV5-1 and TRBJ2-1; D unresolved. V was clipped by 5 bases and J by 2 bases, with 8 bases between them. Germline CDR1 and CDR2: SGHRS and YFSETQ. The CDR3 totals 13 residues. The CDR3 loop is CASSSEPYNEQFF. The CDR3 DNA follows: TGCGCCAGCAGTTCGGAACCCTACAATGAGCAGTTCTTC.

The chain joins TRBV10-3 to TRBJ2-1; 10 bases are a match to TRBD2. CDR1 and CDR2 from the germline V gene are ENHRY and SYGVKD. After removal of 7 bases from V and 3 bases from J, the junction contained 6 bases not matched to a gene. CDR3 length equals 15 residues. CDR3 amino acids: CAITPSGGGYNEQFF. Here the CDR3 DNA reads TGTGCCATCACCCCCAGCGGGGGGGGCTACAATGAGCAGTTCTTC.

This clone was picked up a small number of times. The chain carries TRBV29-1 and TRBJ2-2; TRBD1 or TRBD2 may be the D gene (5 bases each). Germline CDR1 SQVTM, CDR2 ANQGSEA. Trimming cost V 4 bases and J 0 bases, with 9 bases left between them. The CDR3 consists of 14 residues. The CDR3: CSVGGRANTGELFF. DNA for the CDR3: TGCAGCGTTGGGGGGAGAGCGAACACCGGGGAGCTGTTTTTT.

The V and J genes are TRBV9 and TRBJ1-2, with 11 positions matching TRBD1. This CDR3 spans 18 amino acids. In germline, CDR1 is SGDLS, CDR2 YYNGEE. V lost 2 bases and J lost 4; bases outside the gene matches: 13. CDR3 in DNA: TGTGCCAGCAGCGTGGGAGCCGGGACAGGGGGTTTGAGCTATGGCTACACCTTC. Translation: CASSVGAGTGGLSYGYTF.

In DNA, the CDR3 is TGTGCCAGCAGTCCACTACAAGAGACCCAGTACTTC. It is translated as CASSPLQETQYF. The chain uses TRBV28 and TRBJ2-5; D not resolved. This CDR3 comprises 12 residues. Trimming stripped 5 bases from V and 2 bases from J, with 6 bases between. The V gene's germline CDR1 is MDHEN and CDR2 SYDVKM. Together with reference TRBV28 and TRBJ2-5, the CDR3 gives the full variable domain: DVKVTQSSRYLVKRTGEKVFLECVQDMDHENMFWYRQDPGLGLRLIYFSYDVKMKEKGDIPEGYSVSREKKERFSLILESASTNQTSMYLCASSPLQETQYFGPGTRLLVL.

The gene calls are TRBV3-1 (or the pseudogene TRBV3-2) and TRBJ2-7; 11 nucleotides align to TRBD1. Germline values: CDR1 LGHDT, CDR2 YNNKEL (reference sequence). This CDR3 region has 14 residues. The J segment lost 4 bases and the V segment lost 4 bases, leaving 3 bases of the junction unmatched. For the CDR3, the DNA is TGTGCCAGCAGCCGGACAGGGGGCAGGTACGAGCAGTACTTC. Its protein product is CASSRTGGRYEQYF.

The genes are TRBV4-1 and TRBJ2-5, with D perhaps given as TRBD1 or TRBD2 (6 bases each). The CDR3 loop spans 19 amino acids. Trimming left V 2 bases short and J 0 bases short, with 22 bases between. Germline V gene sequence: CDR1 MGHRA, CDR2 YSYEKL. CDR3 in DNA: TGCGCCAGCAGCCAAAGGGTGTTTGGGGGGCAGAACCACCAAGAGACCCAGTACTTC. Protein product: CASSQRVFGGQNHQETQYF.

The chain couples TRBV5-1 to TRBJ1-6; D gene ambiguous. Germline V gene data show CDR1 as SGHRS and CDR2 as YFSETQ. The CDR3 loop spans 15 amino acids. V lost 0 bases and J lost 7, with 11 bases in between. The CDR3 is CASSLGSSRNSPLHF. In DNA form, the CDR3 reads TGCGCCAGCAGCTTGGGTTCTAGTAGAAATTCACCCCTCCACTTT.

The CDR3 DNA reads TGCGCCAGCAGCCAGGGTCCCGGGACAGGGCCGGGATCACCCCTCCACTTT. It yields the protein CASSQGPGTGPGSPLHF. J is TRBJ1-6 and V is TRBV4-1, with 9 bases aligning to TRBD1. Germline-derived CDR1 and CDR2 are MGHRA and YSYEKL. This CDR3 comprises 17 residues. Trimming cost V 3 bases and J 10 bases; bases outside gene matches: 13.

The chain uses TRBV18 and TRBJ2-3; D may be TRBD2 (7 bases). Germline assignment: CDR1 KGHSH and CDR2 LQKENI. Trimming left V 3 bases short and J 2 bases short, with 18 bases between. The length of the CDR3 is 17 residues. The CDR3 DNA follows: TGTGCCAGCTCACCGCTTCCGGGGGGCGGATTCACAGATACGCAGTATTTT. As protein: CASSPLPGGGFTDTQYF.

The CDR3 region is CATKGWENNEQFF. CDR3 nucleotide sequence: TGTGCCACCAAAGGGTGGGAGAACAATGAGCAGTTCTTC. The chain couples TRBV24-1 to TRBJ2-1, with a possible D match to TRBD2 (5 bases). With 8 bases removed from V and 5 bases from J, the gap between germline ends came to 12 bases. Germline assignment: CDR1 KGHDR and CDR2 SFDVKD. This CDR3 contains 13 residues.

This sequence joins TRBV11-2 and TRBJ1-4; no clear D. Germline V CDR1 and CDR2: SGHAT, FQNNGV. Trimming left V 5 bases short and J 0 bases short, with 7 bases between. This CDR3 region has 14 residues. CDR3 nucleotides: TGTGCCAGCAGCATATCTGCAACTAATGAAAAACTGTTTTTT. Encoded protein: CASSISATNEKLFF.

CDR3 loop: CASSLVGGQGTSNTRGYTF. The CDR3 region has the DNA TGTGCCAGCAGCTTGGTAGGCGGACAGGGAACAAGTAATACGCGCGGCTACACCTTC. The chain recombines TRBV5-8 with TRBJ1-2; 8 bases agree with TRBD1. Losses at the gene ends were 0 bases for V and 8 bases for J; bases not matched to a gene: 21. Germline V gene data show CDR1 as SGHTS and CDR2 as YDEGEE. CDR3 length: 19 residues.

The V call is TRBV30, the J call TRBJ2-5; D possibly corresponds to TRBD2 (5 bases). The germline V and J ends were trimmed by 4 bases and 5 bases, with 11 bases remaining between them. Germline CDR1 and CDR2: GTSNPN and SVGIG (reference sequence). The CDR3 runs 12 residues. The CDR3 loop is CAWMKPGETQYF. The CDR3, as DNA: TGTGCCTGGATGAAACCGGGGGAGACCCAGTACTTC.

The chain carries TRBV11-2 and TRBJ2-1; D is possibly TRBD1 or TRBD2 (6 bases each). Between the trimmed V and J ends, which lost 6 bases and 0 bases, there was a span of 12 bases. Germline lookup yields CDR1 SGHAT and CDR2 FQNNGV. CDR3 length: 15 amino acids. The CDR3 loop reads CASSWGALSYNEQFF. DNA of the CDR3: TGTGCCAGCAGTTGGGGGGCGCTCTCCTACAATGAGCAGTTCTTC.